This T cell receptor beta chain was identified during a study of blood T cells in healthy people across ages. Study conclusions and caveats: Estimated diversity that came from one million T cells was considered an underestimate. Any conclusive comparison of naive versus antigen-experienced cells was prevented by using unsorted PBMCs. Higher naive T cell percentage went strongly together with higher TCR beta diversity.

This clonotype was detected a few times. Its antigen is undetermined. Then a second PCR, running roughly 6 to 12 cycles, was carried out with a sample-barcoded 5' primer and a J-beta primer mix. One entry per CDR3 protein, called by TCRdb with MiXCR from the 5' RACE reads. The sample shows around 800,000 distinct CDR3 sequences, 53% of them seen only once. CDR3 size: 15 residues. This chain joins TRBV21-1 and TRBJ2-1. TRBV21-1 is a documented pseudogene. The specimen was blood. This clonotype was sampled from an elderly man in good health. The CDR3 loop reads CASSNSGNSYNEQFF. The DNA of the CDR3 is TGTGCCAGCAGCAATAGCGGGAACTCCTACAATGAGCAGTTCTTC.